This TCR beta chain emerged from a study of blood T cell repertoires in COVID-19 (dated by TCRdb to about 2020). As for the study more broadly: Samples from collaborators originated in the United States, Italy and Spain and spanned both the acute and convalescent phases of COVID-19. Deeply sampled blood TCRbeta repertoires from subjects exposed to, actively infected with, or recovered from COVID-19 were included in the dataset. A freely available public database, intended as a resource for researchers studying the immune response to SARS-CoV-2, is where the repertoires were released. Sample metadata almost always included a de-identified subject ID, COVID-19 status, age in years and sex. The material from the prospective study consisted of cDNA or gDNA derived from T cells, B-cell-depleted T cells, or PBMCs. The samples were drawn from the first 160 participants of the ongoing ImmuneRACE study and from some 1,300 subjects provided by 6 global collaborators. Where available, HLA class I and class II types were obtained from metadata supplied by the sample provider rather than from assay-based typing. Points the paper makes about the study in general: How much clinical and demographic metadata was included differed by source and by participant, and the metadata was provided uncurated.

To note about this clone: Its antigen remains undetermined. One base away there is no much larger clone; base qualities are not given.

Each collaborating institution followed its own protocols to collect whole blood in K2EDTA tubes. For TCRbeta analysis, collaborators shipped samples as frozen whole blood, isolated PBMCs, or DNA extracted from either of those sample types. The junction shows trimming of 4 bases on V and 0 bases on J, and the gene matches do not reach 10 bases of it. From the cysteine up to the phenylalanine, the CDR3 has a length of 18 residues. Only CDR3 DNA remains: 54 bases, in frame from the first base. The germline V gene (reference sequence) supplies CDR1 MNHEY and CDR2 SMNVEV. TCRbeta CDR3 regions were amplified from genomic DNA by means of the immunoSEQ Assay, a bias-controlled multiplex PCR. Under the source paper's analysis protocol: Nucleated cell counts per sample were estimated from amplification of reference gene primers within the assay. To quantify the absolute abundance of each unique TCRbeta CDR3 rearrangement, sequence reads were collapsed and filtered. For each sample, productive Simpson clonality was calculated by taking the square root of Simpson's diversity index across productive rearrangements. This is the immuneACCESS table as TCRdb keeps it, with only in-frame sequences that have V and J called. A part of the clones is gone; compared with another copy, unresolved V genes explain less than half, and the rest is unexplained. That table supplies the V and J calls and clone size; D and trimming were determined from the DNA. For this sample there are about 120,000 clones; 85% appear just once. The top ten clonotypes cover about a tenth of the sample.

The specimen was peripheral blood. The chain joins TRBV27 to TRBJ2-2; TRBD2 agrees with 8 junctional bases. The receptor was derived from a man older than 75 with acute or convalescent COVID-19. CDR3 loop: CASSYLERGPPNTGELFF. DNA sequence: TGTGCCAGCAGTTACCTCGAGCGGGGGCCACCGAACACCGGGGAGCTGTTTTTT.